This T cell receptor beta chain was captured by sequencing in a study of T cell responses to AZD1222 COVID-19 vaccine. The V and J ends lost 0 bases and 0 bases respectively, with 7 bases between them. This CDR3 contains 15 residues. The germline CDR1 and CDR2 sequences are SGHRS and YFSETQ. Clones were sequenced by immunoSEQ multiplex PCR, and TCRdb holds only the in-frame ones, with some missing. This table holds 45,000 to 55,000 clones, around 80% found once. V and J are TRBV5-1 and TRBJ1-3; the D gene is possibly TRBD1 (5 bases). This receptor was identified in an adult in good health. The input for sequencing was peripheral blood, taken on day 0 of AZD1222 vaccination. Here the CDR3 reads CASSLGQLSGNTIYF. The CDR3 nucleotides are TGCGCCAGCAGCTTGGGACAGCTCTCTGGAAACACCATATATTTT.